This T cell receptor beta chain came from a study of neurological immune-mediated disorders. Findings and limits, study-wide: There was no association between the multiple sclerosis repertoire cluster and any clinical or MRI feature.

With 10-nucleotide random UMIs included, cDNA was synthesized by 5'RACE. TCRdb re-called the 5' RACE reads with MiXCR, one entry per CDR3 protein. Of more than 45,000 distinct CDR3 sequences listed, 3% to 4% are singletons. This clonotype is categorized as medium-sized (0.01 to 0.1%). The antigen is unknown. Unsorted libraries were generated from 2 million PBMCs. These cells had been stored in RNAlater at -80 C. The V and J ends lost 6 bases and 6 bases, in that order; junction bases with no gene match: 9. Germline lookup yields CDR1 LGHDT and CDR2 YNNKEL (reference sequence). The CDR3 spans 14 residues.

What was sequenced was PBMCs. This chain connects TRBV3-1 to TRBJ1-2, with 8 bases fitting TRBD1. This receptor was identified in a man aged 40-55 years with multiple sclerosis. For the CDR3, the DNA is TGTGCCAGCAGTACAAACCAGGGGGCTCATGGCTACACCTTC. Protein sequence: CASSTNQGAHGYTF.